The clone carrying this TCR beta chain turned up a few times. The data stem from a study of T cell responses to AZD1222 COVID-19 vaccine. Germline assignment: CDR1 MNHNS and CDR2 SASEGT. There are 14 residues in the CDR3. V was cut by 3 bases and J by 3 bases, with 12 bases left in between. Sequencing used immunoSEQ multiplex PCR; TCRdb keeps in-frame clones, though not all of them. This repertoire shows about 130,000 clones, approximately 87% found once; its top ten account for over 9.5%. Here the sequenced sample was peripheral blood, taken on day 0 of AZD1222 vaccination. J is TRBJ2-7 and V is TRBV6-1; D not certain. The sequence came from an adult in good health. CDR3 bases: TGTGCCAGCAGTGAGGTAACGGGCGGCTACGAGCAGTACTTC. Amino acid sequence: CASSEVTGGYEQYF.